A single sample gave rise to the 14 T cell receptor beta chains below, sequenced in a study of PD-L1 blockade in urothelial cancer. Repertoires were generated with immunoSEQ multiplex PCR, while TCRdb's copy carries only in-frame clones and drops some. The data show about 95,000 clones, roughly 87% seen once. Indicated time point: pretreatment peripheral blood. Sequencing was performed on PBMCs, taken around atezolizumab (anti-PD-L1) treatment. Receptors were obtained from a man between 60 and 75 years old with urothelial cancer.

This rearrangement joins TRBV30 to TRBJ2-1, with a possible D match to TRBD2 (5 bases). The CDR3 is 13 amino acids. Germline V gene sequence: CDR1 GTSNPN, CDR2 SVGIG (reference sequence). V was trimmed by 2 bases and J by 4 bases, leaving 9 bases between them. Written as DNA, the CDR3 is TGTGCCTGGAGTAGCGGTGATTACAATGAGCAGTTCTTC. This encodes CAWSSGDYNEQFF.

The chain carries TRBV15 and TRBJ2-5; D not resolved. Germline V gene data show CDR1 as LNHNV and CDR2 as YYDKDF (reference sequence). The V end lost 0 bases, the J end lost 4 bases, and 9 bases lay between the germline ends. This CDR3 is 14 amino acids long. CDR3: CATSRDPTGETQYF. The DNA for the CDR3 is TGTGCCACCAGCAGAGACCCCACTGGAGAGACCCAGTACTTC.

This clone was counted once. V and J are TRBV15 and TRBJ2-5; 7 bases are shared with TRBD1. CDR1 LNHNV and CDR2 YYDKDF come from the germline V gene (reference sequence). The CDR3 spans 16 residues. V lost 8 bases and J lost 2; bases outside the gene matches: 14. The chain's CDR3 is CATFTRLGRGQETQYF. The CDR3 nucleotides read TGTGCCACCTTTACTAGGTTGGGCAGGGGGCAAGAGACCCAGTACTTC.

J is TRBJ1-3 and V is TRBV18; no clear D. CDR3 length: 16 amino acids. The ends were cut back, 2 bases at V and 0 bases at J, with 11 bases in the middle. The germline V gene encodes CDR1 KGHSH and CDR2 LQKENI. The CDR3: CASSPDSKSSGNTIYF. DNA of the CDR3: TGTGCCAGCTCACCAGATTCCAAGAGCTCTGGAAACACCATATATTTT. The whole variable domain, filled in from reference TRBV18 and TRBJ1-3, reads NAGVMQNPRHLVRRRGQEARLRCSPMKGHSHVYWYRQLPEEGLKFMVYLQKENIIDESGMPKERFSAEFPKEGPSILRIQQVVRGDSAAYFCASSPDSKSSGNTIYFGEGSWLTVV.

The sample holds one count of this clone. The rearrangement joins TRBV5-3 to TRBJ2-1; 16 nucleotides match TRBD2. TRBV5-3 is an ORF for which the function is uncertain. The CDR3 covers 17 residues. V dropped 4 bases and J dropped 4; count of bases not matched to a gene: 5. In DNA form, the CDR3 reads TGTGCCAGAAGCCAGGGACTAGCGGGAGGGCGTTACAATGAGCAGTTCTTC. Its translation: CARSQGLAGGRYNEQFF.

This clone was observed a few times. The chain has TRBV11-3 and TRBJ1-3, with 9 bases identical to TRBD1. After removal of 8 bases from V and 8 bases from J, the junction contained 4 bases not matched to a gene. Germline CDR1 reads SGHNT; CDR2 reads YENEEA. This CDR3 has 12 residues. The CDR3 nucleotides are TGTGCCAGCCAGGGACAGGGTGACACCATATATTTT. As protein: CASQGQGDTIYF.

The CDR3 reads CARSALPNTGELFF. In DNA form, the CDR3 reads TGTGCCCGCAGCGCGCTACCCAACACCGGGGAGCTGTTTTTT. The J gene is TRBJ2-2, the V gene TRBV30; D ambiguous. Germline V gene sequence: CDR1 GTSNPN, CDR2 SVGIG (reference sequence). This CDR3 is 14 amino acids long. V lost 8 bases and J 2 bases, leaving 15 bases between the germline ends.

The V call is TRBV7-2, the J call TRBJ1-2, with D unresolved. CDR1 and CDR2 from the germline V gene are SGHTA and FQGNSA. V was cut by 4 bases and J by 2 bases, with 14 bases left in between. This CDR3 contains 15 residues. As DNA, the CDR3 is TGTGCCAGCAGCTCCGGCCGGGGTAGGAACTATGGCTACACCTTC. Translation: CASSSGRGRNYGYTF.

DNA for the CDR3: TGTGCCAGCAGCTTCGATTGGGGGCAGGACATTCAGTACTTC. The encoded protein is CASSFDWGQDIQYF. J is TRBJ2-4 and V is TRBV7-9, with D tentatively TRBD1 (6 bases). Germline V gene data show CDR1 as SEHNR and CDR2 as FQNEAQ (reference sequence). Trimming left V 3 bases short and J 8 bases short, with 14 bases between. The CDR3 runs to 14 residues.

J is TRBJ1-1 and V is TRBV5-4; a possible D gene is TRBD1 (6 bases). The CDR3 is 12 residues long. With 6 bases removed from V and 8 bases from J, the gap between germline ends came to 14 bases. Germline V gene data show CDR1 as SGHNT and CDR2 as YYREEE (reference sequence). The CDR3 reads CASNPTGAEAFF. CDR3 DNA: TGTGCCAGCAACCCGACAGGCGCGGAAGCTTTCTTT.

This chain links TRBV29-1 with TRBJ2-1; the match to TRBD1 covers 8 bases. In germline, CDR1 is SQVTM, CDR2 ANQGSEA. The V and J ends lost 4 bases and 15 bases, in that order; junction bases with no gene match: 2. The CDR3 has 9 amino acids. The chain's CDR3 is CSVAGGLFF. The CDR3, as DNA: TGCAGCGTTGCAGGGGGCTTGTTCTTC.

The chain uses TRBV9 and TRBJ1-6, with a tentative D call TRBD1 (5 bases). CDR3 length: 15 amino acids. CDR1 and CDR2 (germline): SGDLS, YYNGEE. The ends were cut back, 2 bases at V and 5 bases at J, with 11 bases in the middle. The CDR3 DNA follows: TGTGCCAGCAGCGTGGGGGGAAGAGATAATTCACCCCTCCACTTT. It specifies CASSVGGRDNSPLHF.

The genes are TRBV29-1 and TRBJ2-1, with 10 nucleotides matching TRBD2. CDR3 length: 13 residues. CDR1 SQVTM and CDR2 ANQGSEA come from the germline V gene. Germline trimming cut 7 bases from V and 8 bases from J; bases unmatched to any gene: 8. CDR3 DNA sequence: TGCAGCGCCCCATCTAGCGGGAGCGATGAGCAGTTCTTC. This translates into CSAPSSGSDEQFF.

The CDR3 loop is CASSYSETGIGETQYF. The DNA of the CDR3 is TGTGCCAGCAGTTACTCGGAAACGGGGATTGGAGAGACCCAGTACTTC. V is TRBV6-5 and J is TRBJ2-5; D is perhaps TRBD2 (5 bases). CDR3 length: 16 residues. Germline CDR1 is MNHEY and CDR2 is SVGAGI. Trimming left V 0 bases short and J 4 bases short, with 15 bases between.